This TCR beta chain was captured in a study of blood T cell repertoires in COVID-19. With 1 base removed from V and 8 bases from J, the gap between germline ends came to 9 bases. Germline CDR1 SGHNT, CDR2 YENEEA. The CDR3 extends over 14 amino acids. The assay was immunoSEQ multiplex PCR, and TCRdb's table has in-frame clones only and misses some. The table lists hundreds of thousands of clones, 89% of them singletons. The chain has TRBV11-3 and TRBJ1-6; weak D call: TRBD1 (5 bases). Sequencing used PBMCs or T cells enriched from blood (not recorded which). This receptor was obtained from a middle-aged woman who had recovered from COVID-19. The CDR3, as DNA: TGTGCCAGCAGCTTAGTCTTCAGGGATTCACCCCTCCACTTT. Translation gives CASSLVFRDSPLHF. Complete variable domain (other parts from reference TRBV11-3 and TRBJ1-6): EAGVVQSPRYKIIEKKQPVAFWCNPISGHNTLYWYLQNLGQGPELLIRYENEEAVDDSQLPKDRFSAERLKGVDSTLKIQPAELGDSAVYLCASSLVFRDSPLHFGNGTRLTVT.